Described below is a single T cell receptor beta chain sequence and its context. Controls were healthy donors chosen to match patients in age and sex. It was negative isolation that provided the CD8+ and CD4+ T cells, whereas TEMRA cells were enriched by FACS. This sample stems from a study of CD8 T cells in Susac syndrome. V lost 3 bases and J lost 6, with 12 bases in between. The CDR3 is 13 amino acids. Germline V gene sequence: CDR1 SQVTM, CDR2 ANQGSEA. An input of 0.5 to 1 ug of RNA was subjected to reverse transcription using random hexamers. An immunoSEQ multiplex PCR amplified TCR beta CDR3 over 54 Vbeta and 13 Jbeta. TCRdb reanalysed the immunoSEQ multiplex PCR reads using MiXCR and keeps one entry per CDR3 protein. Here the sample spans 160,000 or so distinct CDR3 sequences, over 85% being singletons.

Sequencing was done on a sample of CD4+ T cells from PBMCs. This receptor was taken from a human donor in good health. J is TRBJ1-5 and V is TRBV29-1; possible D gene TRBD1, 5 bases. CDR3 in DNA: TGCAGCGTTGATCAGGGCGGGAGTCAGCCCCAGCATTTT. This gives the protein CSVDQGGSQPQHF.